These 22 T cell receptor beta chains were all obtained from the same sample, sequenced in a study of read filtering for tumor transcriptome and immune sequencing. Molecular barcoded adaptors covering alpha/delta and beta/gamma chains were used on approximately 400 ng RNA. MiXCR, run by TCRdb on the reads, gives a single entry per CDR3 protein. The repertoire holds 35,000 to 45,000 distinct CDR3 sequences, approximately 13% seen once, with more than 35% in the top ten. Sequenced material: a population of CD138-negative cells sorted from bone marrow. These receptors were collected from a donor aged 40 or over with multiple myeloma.

This clonotype was seen many times. The J gene is TRBJ2-1, the V gene TRBV7-6; 10 bases agree with TRBD2. This CDR3 region has 15 residues. The ends lost 3 bases at V and 2 bases at J; junction bases unmatched: 1. CDR1 is SGHVS and CDR2 is FNYEAQ in the germline V gene. The CDR3 is CASSFLAGAYNEQFF. Written as DNA, the CDR3 is TGTGCCAGCAGCTTCCTAGCGGGAGCCTACAATGAGCAGTTCTTC.

This clonotype occurred many times. This chain links TRBV14 with TRBJ2-1, with D hard to call. The CDR3 contains 14 residues. Trimming cost V 0 bases and J 5 bases, with 8 bases left between them. Per the germline V gene, CDR1 is SGHDN and CDR2 is FVKESK. The chain's CDR3 is CASSQDLAHNEQFF. The CDR3, as DNA: TGTGCCAGCAGCCAAGATCTTGCTCACAATGAGCAGTTCTTC.

This clonotype has ten or more counts. The rearrangement links TRBV27 to TRBJ2-7, with a possible D match to TRBD2 (5 bases). V was clipped by 2 bases and J by 3 bases, with 14 bases between them. Per germline, CDR1 MNHEY and CDR2 SMNVEV (reference sequence). The CDR3 runs 15 residues. CDR3 in amino acids: CASSLGGNLLYEQYF. The CDR3 nucleotides are TGTGCCAGCAGTTTAGGAGGCAATTTACTCTACGAGCAGTACTTC.

This clonotype has at least ten counts. The chain employs TRBV11-2 and TRBJ2-7, with 8 bases aligning to TRBD1. Germline loops: CDR1 SGHAT, CDR2 FQNNGV. V lost 5 bases, J lost 2 bases, and 5 bases stayed unmatched. The CDR3 runs to 14 residues. CDR3 sequence reads: CASSPRQGPYEQYF. The CDR3, as DNA: TGTGCCAGCAGCCCCCGACAGGGGCCCTACGAGCAGTACTTC.

Comment on this clonotype: Given a much more abundant clone one base away, this may be a read error. This sequence joins TRBV28 and TRBJ2-7; D may correspond to TRBD1 or TRBD2 (5 bases each). The V gene lost 10 bases and the J gene lost 7 bases, with 23 bases spanning the gap. The CDR3 length is 14 residues. The germline CDR1 and CDR2 sequences are MDHEN and SYDVKM. The CDR3 region has the DNA TGTGCCAACGGCGAGGGGAGCTACTTCTTAGAGCAGTACTTC. Its protein product is CANGEGSYFLEQYF.

This clonotype has a count of ten or more. CDR3 sequence reads: CASRPGLAGREQYF. The DNA of the CDR3 is TGTGCCAGCAGGCCGGGACTAGCGGGACGCGAGCAGTACTTC. This rearrangement joins TRBV2 to TRBJ2-7; 13 nucleotides match TRBD2. V shed 6 bases, J shed 6 bases, and the junction held 5 bases outside the gene matches. Germline V gene lookup returns CDR1 SNHLY and CDR2 FYNNEI. This CDR3 has 14 amino acids.

Sample share makes this clonotype medium-sized. The chain has TRBV27 and TRBJ2-1; a weak D match, TRBD2 (6 bases). This CDR3 contains 15 residues. V was clipped by 4 bases and J by 5 bases, with 15 bases between them. Per the germline V gene, CDR1 is MNHEY and CDR2 is SMNVEV (reference sequence). The CDR3 nucleotides read TGTGCCAGCAGTTGGGGGGTCAGCCGGCACAATGAGCAGTTCTTC. As protein: CASSWGVSRHNEQFF.

This clonotype was observed a single time. A far larger clone is a single base away, which makes a read error likely. This chain uses TRBV11-2 with TRBJ2-1; perhaps TRBD2 as D (6 bases). The CDR3 is 16 amino acids. Germline CDR1 and CDR2: SGHAT and FQNNGV. The CDR3, as DNA: TGTGCCAGCAGCTTAGTGCGGCGGGGTCACTACAATGAGCAGCTCTTC. Translated: CASSLVRRGHYNEQLF.

In this sample, this clonotype turned up many times. CDR3 DNA sequence: TGTGCCAGCAGCTATAGCCCCACAGGGGAAGAGACCCAGTACTTC. As protein: CASSYSPTGEETQYF. The gene calls are TRBV11-1 and TRBJ2-5; 7 bases line up with TRBD1. CDR1 and CDR2 (germline): SGHAT, FQDESV (reference sequence). Trimming at V came to 4 bases and at J to 3 bases, leaving 8 bases not matched to a gene. This CDR3 spans 15 amino acids.

The V call is TRBV6-5, the J call TRBJ1-2, with 7 bases matching TRBD1. Germline values: CDR1 MNHEY, CDR2 SVGAGI. J lost 4 bases, V lost 8 bases, and 13 bases had no gene match. The CDR3 sequence is 15 residues long. The DNA of the CDR3 is TGTGCCAGCCGGGACAGTGGGAGTAGGCGCTATGGCTACACCTTC. This sequence encodes CASRDSGSRRYGYTF.

The J gene is TRBJ1-4, the V gene TRBV30; no clear D. CDR3 length: 14 amino acids. With 0 bases removed from V and 5 bases from J, the gap between germline ends came to 10 bases. Germline assignment: CDR1 GTSNPN and CDR2 SVGIG (reference sequence). The CDR3, as DNA: TGTGCCTGGAGTGTATCGTTGGCAAATGAAAAACTGTTTTTT. This translates into CAWSVSLANEKLFF.

This clonotype was counted many times. The junction departs from germline at one end; a sequencing error may be responsible. The chain joins TRBV6-1 to TRBJ2-1; 9 bases match TRBD2. This CDR3 is 14 amino acids long. Germline lookup yields CDR1 MNHNS and CDR2 SASEGT. The CDR3 spells CASSKAGGYNEQFF. CDR3 coding DNA: TGTGCCAGCAGTAAAGCGGGAGGCTACAATGAGCAGTTCTTC.

This clonotype was seen repeatedly, ten times or more. The rearrangement uses TRBV10-3 and TRBJ2-5; TRBD1 matches 8 bases. This CDR3 comprises 15 residues. V gave up 3 bases and J gave up 5 bases; unmatched junction bases: 8. Germline V lookup: CDR1 ENHRY, CDR2 SYGVKD. This CDR3 is CAISDPTGVQETQYF. The CDR3 DNA reads as TGTGCCATCAGTGATCCGACAGGGGTGCAGGAGACCCAGTACTTC.

There are many counts of this clonotype. The chain combines TRBV3-1 with TRBJ2-5; possible D gene TRBD2, 6 bases. The CDR3 sequence is 14 residues long. V was pared by 4 bases and J by 3 bases, with 12 bases between. Germline values: CDR1 LGHDT, CDR2 YNNKEL (reference sequence). The CDR3 DNA follows: TGTGCCAGCAGCCCCCTGGTAGCGGAAGAGACCCAGTACTTC. Its translation: CASSPLVAEETQYF.

This clonotype came up a few times. Germline and junction disagree at one end, which may indicate a read error. This chain joins TRBV6-2 or TRBV6-3 and TRBJ2-1; 7 bases align to TRBD1. This CDR3 region has 15 residues. Germline lookup yields CDR1 MNHEY and CDR2 SVGEGT. The CDR3 DNA follows: TGTGCCATCAGCCCCCAAGGGACAGCTTACAATGAGGAGTTCTTC. Its protein is CAISPQGTAYNEEFF.

In the case of this clonotype: It is unclear where the CDR3 begins or ends on the DNA, so no DNA is shown, and the CDR3 is as TCRdb lists it. The genes are TRBV4-2 and TRBJ2-7; the table's TRBD1 call for D was not verified on the DNA. CDR1 and CDR2 (germline): LGHNA, YNFKEQ. The CDR3 numbers 15 amino acids, ends counted. CDR3 residues: CASSQVGGGTYEQHF.

In its sample, this clonotype was seen many times. This chain joins TRBV6-5 and TRBJ2-1, with D tentatively TRBD1 or TRBD2 (6 bases each). Trimming stripped 8 bases from V and 8 bases from J, with 19 bases between. CDR1 and CDR2 (germline): MNHEY, SVGAGI. The CDR3 consists of 14 residues. CDR3 amino acids: CASRGWGAGDEQFF. The DNA for the CDR3 is TGTGCCAGCCGGGGGTGGGGGGCAGGCGATGAGCAGTTCTTC.

This clonotype was observed many times. The rearrangement joins TRBV20-1 to TRBJ1-5, with D perhaps matching TRBD1 (5 bases). V lost 3 bases and J 1 base, leaving 10 bases between the germline ends. CDR1 DFQATT and CDR2 SNEGSKA come from the germline V gene (reference sequence). The CDR3 contains 14 residues. Here the CDR3 reads CSARGGLSNQPQHF. The CDR3 DNA follows: TGCAGTGCTAGGGGGGGTTTGAGCAATCAGCCCCAGCATTTT.

Notes on this clonotype: A read error is possible here, since a much larger clone lies one base away. V is TRBV6-1 and J is TRBJ2-3, with 8 positions matching TRBD1. J lost 2 bases, V lost 5 bases, and 6 bases had no gene match. The CDR3 length is 15 residues. Germline lookup yields CDR1 MNHNS and CDR2 SASEGT. The CDR3 loop reads CASSPRTGITDTQYF. In DNA form, the CDR3 reads TGTGCCAGCAGTCCTCGGACAGGGATCACAGATACGCAGTATTTT.

This clonotype was detected ten times or more. This chain connects TRBV20-1 to TRBJ2-5; no clear D gene. This CDR3 has 14 residues. Germline CDR1 DFQATT, CDR2 SNEGSKA (reference sequence). V lost 3 bases and J 5 bases, leaving 16 bases between the germline ends. For the CDR3, the DNA is TGCAGTGCTAGCGTTCCGGGTCGCCCGGAGACCCAGTACTTC. The encoded protein is CSASVPGRPETQYF.

This clonotype was seen a handful of times. A much more abundant neighbour one base away suggests this may be a read error. Given the absence of the conserved phenylalanine or tryptophan at the CDR3 end, a read error is likely. V is TRBV12-3 or TRBV12-4 and J is TRBJ2-7, with D possibly matching TRBD2 (7 bases). CDR3 length equals 14 residues. Trimming pared 7 bases from V and 4 bases from J, leaving 17 bases between. Written as DNA, the CDR3 is TGTGCCAGCACCCCGGGGGGACACCTTTACGAGCAGTACCTC. This encodes CASTPGGHLYEQYL.

The chain uses TRBV5-1 and TRBJ2-5; no clear D. The germline V gene has CDR1 SGHRS and CDR2 YFSETQ. V lost 1 base and J 5 bases, leaving 3 bases between the germline ends. This CDR3 region has 11 residues. The CDR3 DNA follows: TGCGCCAGCAGCTTGCTGGAGACCCAGTACTTC. Translated, it gives CASSLLETQYF.